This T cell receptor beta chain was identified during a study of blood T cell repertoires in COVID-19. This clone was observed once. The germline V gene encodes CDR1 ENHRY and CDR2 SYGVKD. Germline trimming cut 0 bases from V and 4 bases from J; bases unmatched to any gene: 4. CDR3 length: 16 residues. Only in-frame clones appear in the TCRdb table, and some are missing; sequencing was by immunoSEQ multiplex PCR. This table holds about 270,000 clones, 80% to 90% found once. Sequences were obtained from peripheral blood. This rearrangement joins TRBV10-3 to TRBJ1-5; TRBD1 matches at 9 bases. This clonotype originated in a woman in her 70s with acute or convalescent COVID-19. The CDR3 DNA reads TGTGCCATCAGTGAGTCACGACAGGGGGGGAATCAGCCCCAGCATTTT. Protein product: CAISESRQGGNQPQHF.